These 29 T cell receptor beta chains share one sample of origin, sequenced in a study of T cell changes during pregnancy in multiple sclerosis. The table came from immunoSEQ multiplex PCR; TCRdb's copy has only in-frame clones and leaves some out. The data show around 80,000 clones, roughly 94% seen once. The specimen comprised peripheral blood, sampled in the second trimester of pregnancy. These receptors came from a female donor in good health, enrolled as a control in a pregnancy study.

V gene TRBV7-2 combines with J gene TRBJ1-1, with D perhaps TRBD1 (5 bases). The CDR3 covers 14 residues. V was clipped by 6 bases and J by 5 bases, with 16 bases between them. Germline lookup yields CDR1 SGHTA and CDR2 FQGNSA. The CDR3 spells CASRTEPLRTEAFF. The CDR3 region has the DNA TGTGCCAGCAGGACAGAACCCCTAAGGACTGAAGCTTTCTTT.

This clone was observed once. The chain joins TRBV4-2 to TRBJ2-3; 10 nucleotides match TRBD1. CDR3 size: 17 residues. V shed 6 bases and J 0 bases; nucleotides not matched to a gene: 9. Germline CDR1 and CDR2: LGHNA and YNFKEQ. CDR3 DNA: TGTGCCAGCAGTACCGGGACAGGGGCCACTAGCACAGATACGCAGTATTTT. This encodes CASSTGTGATSTDTQYF.

CDR3 protein: CASSSRPFLNTEAFF. CDR3 nucleotides: TGTGCCAGCAGTTCTAGACCTTTCCTTAACACTGAAGCTTTCTTT. V gene TRBV7-9 combines with J gene TRBJ1-1; D unresolved. The V end lost 6 bases, the J end lost 2 bases, and 16 bases lay between the germline ends. There are 15 residues in the CDR3. Germline V gene lookup returns CDR1 SEHNR and CDR2 FQNEAQ (reference sequence).

The rearrangement uses TRBV9 and TRBJ1-6; D perhaps matches TRBD1 (5 bases). CDR1 and CDR2 (germline): SGDLS, YYNGEE. V lost 0 bases, J lost 10 bases, and 14 bases lay in between. CDR3 length equals 15 residues. The CDR3 DNA sequence: TGTGCCAGCAGCGTAGCTCCGGGGGAGATGTCACCCCTCCACTTT. Protein sequence: CASSVAPGEMSPLHF.

This sequence joins TRBV18 and TRBJ2-6, with a possible D match to TRBD1 (6 bases). Per the germline V gene, CDR1 is KGHSH and CDR2 is LQKENI. V was cut by 6 bases and J by 0 bases, with 12 bases left in between. This CDR3 has 16 residues. The CDR3 reads CASSQSQGSGANVLTF. The CDR3 bases are TGTGCCAGCTCGCAATCACAGGGCTCTGGGGCCAACGTCCTGACTTTC.

The V call is TRBV18, the J call TRBJ2-2; a weak D match, TRBD2 (6 bases). The CDR3 contains 17 residues. Per the germline V gene, CDR1 is KGHSH and CDR2 is LQKENI. V lost 2 bases and J 0 bases, leaving 13 bases between the germline ends. The DNA for the CDR3 is TGTGCCAGCTCACCATTCGTAGGGACTTCGAACACCGGGGAGCTGTTTTTT. Protein: CASSPFVGTSNTGELFF.

This chain joins TRBV10-3 and TRBJ2-7; 7 bases agree with TRBD2. The V gene's germline CDR1 is ENHRY and CDR2 SYGVKD. The CDR3 has 14 amino acids. V was clipped by 4 bases and J by 3 bases; unmatched bases: 6. DNA of the CDR3: TGTGCCATCAGTGGGCTAGCGGAAGTCTACGAGCAGTACTTC. It encodes CAISGLAEVYEQYF.

This chain connects TRBV29-1 to TRBJ2-1; a possible D gene is TRBD2 (6 bases). Per the germline V gene, CDR1 is SQVTM and CDR2 is ANQGSEA. CDR3 length: 12 residues. The V gene lost 5 bases and the J gene lost 7 bases, with 12 bases spanning the gap. This CDR3 reads CSVLRGGNEQFF. In DNA, the CDR3 is TGCAGCGTTTTGCGGGGTGGGAATGAGCAGTTCTTC.

The chain joins TRBV21-1 to TRBJ1-4; the D call in the table, TRBD1, was not verified against the DNA. TRBV21-1 is given as a pseudogene. The CDR3 contains 13 residues. The CDR3 spells CAISGTPNEKLFF. The CDR3 DNA sequence: TGTGCCATCTCAGGGACACCAAATGAAAAACTGTTTTTT.

The chain links TRBV7-9 to TRBJ2-1; 10 nucleotides agree with TRBD2. CDR1 and CDR2 from the germline V gene are SEHNR and FQNEAQ (reference sequence). The junction had 10 bases not matched to a gene; V was cut back by 6 bases and J by 5 bases. The CDR3 is 16 amino acids. CDR3 DNA sequence: TGTGCCAGCAGGTCCTTCCTAGCGGGAGTAAACAATGAGCAGTTCTTC. This gives the protein CASRSFLAGVNNEQFF.

The chain recombines TRBV5-1 with TRBJ1-1; D is perhaps TRBD1 (6 bases). With 4 bases removed from V and 7 bases from J, the gap between germline ends came to 17 bases. The germline V gene encodes CDR1 SGHRS and CDR2 YFSETQ. This CDR3 comprises 14 residues. CDR3 coding DNA: TGCGCCAGCAGCAAGGGGGGGGGCGTCATTGAAGCTTTCTTT. Translation: CASSKGGGVIEAFF.

V and J are TRBV5-1 and TRBJ2-5; TRBD2 agrees at 9 bases. Trimming cost V 0 bases and J 5 bases; bases outside gene matches: 5. Germline lookup yields CDR1 SGHRS and CDR2 YFSETQ. The CDR3 is 15 residues long. CDR3 loop: CASSLGLAGQETQYF. Here the CDR3 DNA reads TGCGCCAGCAGCTTGGGGCTAGCGGGACAGGAGACCCAGTACTTC.

V is TRBV7-2 and J is TRBJ1-1; D may be TRBD1 (6 bases). V lost 4 bases and J lost 4, with 10 bases in between. The V gene's germline CDR1 is SGHTA and CDR2 FQGNSA. CDR3 length: 13 amino acids. CDR3 bases: TGTGCCAGCAGCTCAACAGGGACCACTGAAGCTTTCTTT. Translating gives CASSSTGTTEAFF.

The chain carries TRBV11-1 and TRBJ2-7; possible D gene TRBD2, 6 bases. Germline V lookup: CDR1 SGHAT, CDR2 FQDESV (reference sequence). The CDR3 length is 15 residues. The ends were cut back, 1 base at V and 0 bases at J, with 10 bases in the middle. Here the CDR3 reads CASSLGAGSSYEQYF. CDR3 sequence (DNA): TGTGCCAGCAGCTTAGGGGCGGGAAGCTCCTACGAGCAGTACTTC.

The V and J genes are TRBV30 and TRBJ1-3, with 7 bases that match TRBD1. The length of the CDR3 is 14 residues. Losses at the gene ends were 3 bases for V and 2 bases for J; bases not matched to a gene: 4. Germline V gene data show CDR1 as GTSNPN and CDR2 as SVGIG (reference sequence). The CDR3 loop reads CAWSKGGTGNTIYF. CDR3 coding DNA: TGTGCCTGGAGCAAAGGGGGCACTGGAAACACCATATATTTT.

The chain employs TRBV5-1 and TRBJ2-3; 12 bases line up with TRBD2. With 0 bases clipped from V and 3 bases from J, the junction kept 2 bases outside the gene matches. Germline CDR1 reads SGHRS; CDR2 reads YFSETQ. The CDR3 is made up of 16 amino acids. The CDR3 is CASSLAGTSGTDTQYF. The CDR3 nucleotides are TGCGCCAGCAGCTTGGCCGGGACTAGCGGGACAGATACGCAGTATTTT.

In nucleotides, the CDR3 is TGCGCCAGCAGCTTGGCTCCGATACTATCCTACGAGCAGTACTTC. It encodes CASSLAPILSYEQYF. The rearrangement uses TRBV5-1 and TRBJ2-7, with D unresolved. The germline CDR1 and CDR2 sequences are SGHRS and YFSETQ. The CDR3 contains 15 residues. Trimming cost V 0 bases and J 1 base, with 11 bases left between them.

This chain connects TRBV6-4 to TRBJ2-1, with D unresolved. Germline V gene lookup returns CDR1 MRHNA and CDR2 SNTAGT. The CDR3 sequence is 15 residues long. Trimming removed 3 bases from V and 0 bases from J, with 9 bases in between. CDR3 DNA sequence: TGTGCCAGCAGTGAGAGGCGAAGCTCCTACAATGAGCAGTTCTTC. Translating gives CASSERRSSYNEQFF.

The J gene is TRBJ1-2, the V gene TRBV5-1; weak D call: TRBD1 (5 bases). Trimming took off 0 bases at V and 4 bases at J, with 10 bases between the two ends. This CDR3 has 14 amino acids. CDR1 and CDR2 (germline): SGHRS, YFSETQ. The CDR3 DNA reads as TGCGCCAGCAGCTTGGAGCGGGGGGGCTATGGCTACACCTTC. It yields the protein CASSLERGGYGYTF.

The chain couples TRBV13 to TRBJ1-1; tentatively, D is TRBD1 (5 bases). The CDR3 length is 15 residues. The ends were cut back, 5 bases at V and 4 bases at J, with 17 bases in the middle. Per germline, CDR1 PRHDT and CDR2 FYEKMQ (reference sequence). CDR3 DNA: TGTGCCAGCAGCCCTCGTTTAGACAGCCGCACTGAAGCTTTCTTT. As protein: CASSPRLDSRTEAFF. Combining the CDR3 with reference TRBV13 and TRBJ1-1 gives the whole variable domain AAGVIQSPRHLIKEKRETATLKCYPIPRHDTVYWYQQGPGQDPQFLISFYEKMQSDKGSIPDRFSAQQFSDYHSELNMSSLELGDSALYFCASSPRLDSRTEAFFGQGTRLTVV.

The chain carries TRBV11-1 and TRBJ2-5; D is unresolved. The CDR3 extends over 13 amino acids. CDR1 is SGHAT, CDR2 FQDESV, per germline (reference sequence). V lost 1 base, J lost 3 bases, and 6 bases lay in between. The chain's CDR3 is CASSLDPEETQYF. Written as DNA, the CDR3 is TGTGCCAGCAGCTTAGATCCGGAAGAGACCCAGTACTTC.

V and J are TRBV5-1 and TRBJ2-7; the D gene is possibly TRBD1 (6 bases). Deletions cut 5 bases from V and 0 bases from J, with 15 bases between. Germline lookup yields CDR1 SGHRS and CDR2 YFSETQ. The CDR3 has 15 amino acids. CDR3 loop: CASSLSGTISYEQYF. CDR3 coding DNA: TGCGCCAGCAGTCTGTCCGGGACAATCTCCTACGAGCAGTACTTC.

The chain uses TRBV19 and TRBJ2-1; D possibly corresponds to TRBD2 (5 bases). Germline CDR1 is LNHDA and CDR2 is SQIVND (reference sequence). Trimming cost V 5 bases and J 9 bases, with 17 bases left between them. The CDR3 sequence is 14 residues long. CDR3 sequence (DNA): TGTGCCAGTAGTTCCCGTCTCGCGGGTGGTGAGCAGTTCTTC. This translates into CASSSRLAGGEQFF.

The gene calls are TRBV5-4 and TRBJ1-2; TRBD1 might be the D (5 bases). V was trimmed by 0 bases and J by 5 bases, leaving 8 bases between them. From germline, CDR1 is SGHNT and CDR2 YYREEE (reference sequence). The CDR3 loop spans 13 amino acids. The CDR3 region has the DNA TGTGCCAGCAGCTTGGCAGGGAAATATGGCTACACCTTC. This gives the protein CASSLAGKYGYTF.

The rearrangement uses TRBV6-4 and TRBJ2-6; D may be TRBD2 (7 bases). CDR1 MRHNA and CDR2 SNTAGT come from the germline V gene. The germline V and J ends were trimmed by 3 bases and 0 bases, with 15 bases remaining between them. The CDR3 extends over 18 amino acids. The DNA of the CDR3 is TGTGCCAGCAGTGAAAATGGGCGGGGGCGCTCTGGGGCCAACGTCCTGACTTTC. Translation gives CASSENGRGRSGANVLTF.

The rearrangement uses TRBV2 and TRBJ1-2, with D perhaps TRBD1 (6 bases). Trimming took off 8 bases at V and 0 bases at J, with 10 bases between the two ends. The CDR3 sequence is 13 residues long. Germline V gene sequence: CDR1 SNHLY, CDR2 FYNNEI. The CDR3 spells CASGRDTNYGYTF. The CDR3 coding sequence is TGTGCCAGCGGCCGGGACACTAACTATGGCTACACCTTC.

This clone was detected once. Other DNA sequences in this sample translate to the same CDR3. The V and J genes are TRBV4-1 and TRBJ2-1, with D perhaps TRBD2 (6 bases). The V gene lost 0 bases and the J gene lost 4 bases, with 7 bases spanning the gap. This CDR3 region has 14 residues. Germline loops: CDR1 MGHRA, CDR2 YSYEKL. This CDR3 is CASSQEGLYNEQFF. Written as DNA, the CDR3 is TGCGCCAGCAGCCAAGAGGGACTGTACAATGAGCAGTTCTTC.

The chain couples TRBV2 to TRBJ1-1; D call uncertain. Germline V gene sequence: CDR1 SNHLY, CDR2 FYNNEI. V lost 2 bases to trimming and J lost 4 bases, with 8 bases between them. The CDR3 contains 13 residues. The CDR3 nucleotides are TGTGCCAGCAGTGAACAGGTTTCCACTGAAGCTTTCTTT. Its protein product is CASSEQVSTEAFF. Full variable domain (outside the CDR3, taken from reference TRBV2 and TRBJ1-1): EPEVTQTPSHQVTQMGQEVILRCVPISNHLYFYWYRQILGQKVEFLVSFYNNEISEKSEIFDDQFSVERPDGSNFTLKIRSTKLEDSAMYFCASSEQVSTEAFFGQGTRLTVV.

This chain joins TRBV27 and TRBJ2-5; D is unresolved. V was trimmed by 3 bases and J by 2 bases, leaving 10 bases between them. CDR3 length: 14 amino acids. The germline CDR1 and CDR2 sequences are MNHEY and SMNVEV (reference sequence). CDR3 protein: CASSLLGDQETQYF. The CDR3 DNA follows: TGTGCCAGCAGTTTGCTGGGCGATCAAGAGACCCAGTACTTC.